One T cell receptor (beta chain) is described in this entry. These data are taken from a study of PD-1 blockade in classical Hodgkin lymphoma. Sequencing used immunoSEQ multiplex PCR; TCRdb keeps in-frame clones, though not all of them. The table lists 30,000 to 45,000 clones, about 70% of them singletons. The CDR3 spans 20 residues. In germline, CDR1 is PRHDT, CDR2 FYEKMQ (reference sequence). V lost 2 bases and J lost 3; bases outside the gene matches: 18. Relapse after autologous stem cell transplantation occurred in every patient, and brentuximab vedotin exposure varied. The starting material was peripheral blood mononuclear cells (PBMCs), obtained before the second cycle of nivolumab. The rearrangement uses TRBV13 and TRBJ2-3; TRBD2 agrees at 9 bases. The receptor was derived from a human donor with classical Hodgkin lymphoma. The CDR3 loop reads CASSLLALGSGGKSTDTQYF. The CDR3 DNA is TGTGCCAGCAGCTTATTGGCCCTCGGTAGCGGGGGCAAATCTACAGATACGCAGTATTTT.